A few counts support the clone carrying this T cell receptor beta chain. What it binds is unknown. The length of the CDR3 is 15 residues. CDR1 is SEHNR, CDR2 FQNEAQ, per germline (reference sequence). Germline trimming cut 6 bases from V and 4 bases from J; bases unmatched to any gene: 7. The data originate from a study of cytomegalovirus exposure and HLA in healthy donors. Overall study findings and caveats: With further analysis later on, most CMV-associated TCR beta chains appeared HLA-restricted. TCR beta V segments were, for the most part, productive about 87% or about 30% of the time in an earlier analysis.

Primers: 60 Vbeta forward and 13 Jbeta reverse. TCRdb's table, derived via immunoSEQ multiplex PCR, lists solely in-frame clones and lacks some. The sample consists of roughly 120,000 clones, over 15% of them appearing once. This TCR derives from a woman between 18 and 29 years old in good health and CMV-seronegative. This sequence joins TRBV7-9 and TRBJ2-1; 9 bases are shared with TRBD2. The sequenced sample was PBMCs. The CDR3 DNA sequence: TGTGCCAGCAGGGGGGGACTAGCAGATTACAATGAGCAGTTCTTC. Encoded protein: CASRGGLADYNEQFF.